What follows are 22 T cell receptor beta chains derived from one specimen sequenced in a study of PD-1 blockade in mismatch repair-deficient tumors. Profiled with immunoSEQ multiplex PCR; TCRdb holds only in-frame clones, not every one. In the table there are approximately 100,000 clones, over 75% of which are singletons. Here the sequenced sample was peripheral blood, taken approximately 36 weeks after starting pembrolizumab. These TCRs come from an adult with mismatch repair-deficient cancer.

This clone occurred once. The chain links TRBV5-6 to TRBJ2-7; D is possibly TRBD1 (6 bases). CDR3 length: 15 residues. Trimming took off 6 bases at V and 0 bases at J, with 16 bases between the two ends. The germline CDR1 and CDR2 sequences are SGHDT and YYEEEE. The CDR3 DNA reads TGTGCCAGCACCCCGGGCAGGGGACACTCCTACGAGCAGTACTTC. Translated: CASTPGRGHSYEQYF.

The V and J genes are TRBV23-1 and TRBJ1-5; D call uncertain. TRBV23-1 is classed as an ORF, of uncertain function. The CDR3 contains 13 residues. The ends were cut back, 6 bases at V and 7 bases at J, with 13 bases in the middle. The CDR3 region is CASSPPGKQPQHF. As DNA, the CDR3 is TGCGCCAGCAGCCCCCCGGGGAAGCAGCCCCAGCATTTT.

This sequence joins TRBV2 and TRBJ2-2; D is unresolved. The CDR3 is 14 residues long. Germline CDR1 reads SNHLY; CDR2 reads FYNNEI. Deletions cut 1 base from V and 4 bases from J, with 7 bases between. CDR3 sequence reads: CASSEGAVTGELFF. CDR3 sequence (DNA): TGTGCCAGCAGTGAAGGGGCTGTCACCGGGGAGCTGTTTTTT.

CDR3 residues: CASSPGYQETQYF. CDR3 nucleotides: TGTGCCAGCAGTCCCGGGTACCAAGAGACCCAGTACTTC. This chain links TRBV6-5 with TRBJ2-5; D uncertain. The V end was cut by 5 bases, the J end by 0 bases, with 7 bases between. Germline V gives CDR1 MNHEY, CDR2 SVGAGI. The CDR3 extends over 13 amino acids.

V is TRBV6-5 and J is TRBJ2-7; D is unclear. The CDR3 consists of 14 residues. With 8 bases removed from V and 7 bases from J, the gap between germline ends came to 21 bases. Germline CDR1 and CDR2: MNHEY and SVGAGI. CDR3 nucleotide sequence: TGTGCCAGCTCCTCTCCCGGGTCAACGCGGGAGCAGTACTTC. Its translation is CASSSPGSTREQYF.

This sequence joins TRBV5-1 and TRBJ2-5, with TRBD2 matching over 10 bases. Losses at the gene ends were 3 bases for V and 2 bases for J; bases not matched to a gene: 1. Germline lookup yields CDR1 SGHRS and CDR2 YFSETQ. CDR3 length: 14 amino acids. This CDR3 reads CASSWTSGQETQYF. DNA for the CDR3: TGCGCCAGCAGCTGGACTAGCGGTCAAGAGACCCAGTACTTC. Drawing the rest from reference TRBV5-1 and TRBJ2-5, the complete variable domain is KAGVTQTPRYLIKTRGQQVTLSCSPISGHRSVSWYQQTPGQGLQFLFEYFSETQRNKGNFPGRFSGRQFSNSRSEMNVSTLELGDSALYLCASSWTSGQETQYFGPGTRLLVL.

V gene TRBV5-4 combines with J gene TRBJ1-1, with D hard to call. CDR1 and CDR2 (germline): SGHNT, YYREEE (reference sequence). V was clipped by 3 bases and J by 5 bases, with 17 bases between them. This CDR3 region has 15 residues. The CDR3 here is CASSSALTGETEAFF. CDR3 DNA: TGTGCCAGCAGCTCTGCCCTGACGGGAGAAACTGAAGCTTTCTTT.

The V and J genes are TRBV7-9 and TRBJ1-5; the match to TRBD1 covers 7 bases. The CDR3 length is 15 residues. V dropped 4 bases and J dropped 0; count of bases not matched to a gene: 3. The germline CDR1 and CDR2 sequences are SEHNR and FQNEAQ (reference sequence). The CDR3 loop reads CASSSTGNSNQPQHF. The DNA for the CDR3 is TGTGCCAGCAGCTCGACAGGGAATAGCAATCAGCCCCAGCATTTT.

This chain's CDR3 is CASSTTWTSGSTDTQYF. The CDR3 DNA follows: TGTGCCAGTAGTACCACCTGGACTAGCGGGAGCACAGATACGCAGTATTTT. V usage is TRBV19 and J usage is TRBJ2-3; TRBD2 matches at 11 bases. V dropped 4 bases and J dropped 0; count of bases not matched to a gene: 6. This CDR3 is 17 amino acids long. The germline gives CDR1 LNHDA, CDR2 SQIVND (reference sequence).

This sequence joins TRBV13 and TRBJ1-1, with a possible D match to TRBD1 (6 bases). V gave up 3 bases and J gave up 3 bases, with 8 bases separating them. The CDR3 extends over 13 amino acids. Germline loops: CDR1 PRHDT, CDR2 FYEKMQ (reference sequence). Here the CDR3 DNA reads TGTGCCAGCAGCTTGGACAGATACACTGAAGCTTTCTTT. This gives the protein CASSLDRYTEAFF.

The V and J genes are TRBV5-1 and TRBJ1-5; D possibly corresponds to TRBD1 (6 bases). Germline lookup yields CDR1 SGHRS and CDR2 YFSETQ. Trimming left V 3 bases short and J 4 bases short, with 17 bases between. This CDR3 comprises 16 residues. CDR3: CASSSQVWGQNQPQHF. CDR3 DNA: TGCGCCAGCAGCTCCCAGGTTTGGGGGCAGAATCAGCCCCAGCATTTT.

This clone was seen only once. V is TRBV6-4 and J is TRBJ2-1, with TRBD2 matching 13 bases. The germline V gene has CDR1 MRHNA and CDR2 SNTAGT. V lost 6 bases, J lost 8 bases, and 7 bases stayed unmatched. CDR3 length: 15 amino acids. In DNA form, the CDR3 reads TGTGCCAGCAGCCGGACTAGCGGGAGTCGGGATGAGCAGTTCTTC. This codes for CASSRTSGSRDEQFF.

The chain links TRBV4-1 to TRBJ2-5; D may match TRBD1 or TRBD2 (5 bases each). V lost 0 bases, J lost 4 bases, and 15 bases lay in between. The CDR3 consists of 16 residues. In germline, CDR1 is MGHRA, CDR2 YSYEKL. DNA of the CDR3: TGCGCCAGCAGCCAAGATCCCCCCGGGGCCACAGAGACCCAGTACTTC. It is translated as CASSQDPPGATETQYF.

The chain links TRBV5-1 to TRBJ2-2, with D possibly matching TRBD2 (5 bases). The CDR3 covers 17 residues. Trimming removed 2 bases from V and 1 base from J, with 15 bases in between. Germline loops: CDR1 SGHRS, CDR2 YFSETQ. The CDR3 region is CASSLGLLGRNTGELFF. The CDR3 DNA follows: TGCGCCAGCAGCTTAGGACTGCTGGGTCGGAACACCGGGGAGCTGTTTTTT.

This CDR3 reads CASSDGGNQPQHF. For the CDR3, the DNA is TGCGCCAGCAGTGATGGGGGGAATCAGCCCCAGCATTTT. This rearrangement joins TRBV10-2 to TRBJ1-5; weak D call: TRBD1 (5 bases). The CDR3 consists of 13 residues. The germline V and J ends were trimmed by 3 bases and 4 bases, with 7 bases remaining between them. CDR1 and CDR2 from the germline V gene are WSHSY and SAAADI.

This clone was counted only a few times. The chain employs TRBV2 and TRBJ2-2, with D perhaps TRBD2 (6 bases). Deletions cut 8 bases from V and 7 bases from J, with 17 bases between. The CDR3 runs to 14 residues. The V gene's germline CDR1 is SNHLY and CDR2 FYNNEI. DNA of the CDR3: TGTGCCAGCGCAGGGCGGGACTTCCTCGGGGAGCTGTTTTTT. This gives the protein CASAGRDFLGELFF.

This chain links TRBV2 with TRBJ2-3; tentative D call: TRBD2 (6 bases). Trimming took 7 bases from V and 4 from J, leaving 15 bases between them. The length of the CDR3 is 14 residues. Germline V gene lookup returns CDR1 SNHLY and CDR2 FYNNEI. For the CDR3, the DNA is TGTGCCAGCACCCCCCACGGGGGATCAGATACGCAGTATTTT. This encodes CASTPHGGSDTQYF.

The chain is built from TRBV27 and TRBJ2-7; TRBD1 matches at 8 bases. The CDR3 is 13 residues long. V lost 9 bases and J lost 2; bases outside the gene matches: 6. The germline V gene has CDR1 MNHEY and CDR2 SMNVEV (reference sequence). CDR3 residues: CARPGQDAYEQYF. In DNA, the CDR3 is TGTGCCAGGCCGGGACAGGATGCCTACGAGCAGTACTTC.

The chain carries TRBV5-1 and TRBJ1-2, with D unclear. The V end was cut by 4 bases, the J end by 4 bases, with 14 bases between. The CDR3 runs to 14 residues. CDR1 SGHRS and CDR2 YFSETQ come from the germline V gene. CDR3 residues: CASSRVRKTYGYTF. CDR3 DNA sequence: TGCGCCAGCAGCAGGGTTCGAAAGACCTATGGCTACACCTTC.

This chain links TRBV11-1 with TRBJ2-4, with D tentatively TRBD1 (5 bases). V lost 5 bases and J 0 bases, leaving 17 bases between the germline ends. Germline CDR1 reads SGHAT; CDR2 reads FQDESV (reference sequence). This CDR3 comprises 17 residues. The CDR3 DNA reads TGTGCCAGCAGCCTTGGGGCACAGCAGAGAGCCAAAAACATTCAGTACTTC. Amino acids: CASSLGAQQRAKNIQYF.

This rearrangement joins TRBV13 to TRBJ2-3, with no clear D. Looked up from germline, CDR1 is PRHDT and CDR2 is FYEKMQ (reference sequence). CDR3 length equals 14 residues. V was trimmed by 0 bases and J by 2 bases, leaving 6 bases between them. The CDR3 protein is CASSLGRNTDTQYF. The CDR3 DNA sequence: TGTGCCAGCAGCTTAGGCCGGAACACAGATACGCAGTATTTT.

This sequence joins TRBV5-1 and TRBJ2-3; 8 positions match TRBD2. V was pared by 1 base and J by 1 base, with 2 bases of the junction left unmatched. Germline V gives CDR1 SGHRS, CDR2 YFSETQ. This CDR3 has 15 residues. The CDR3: CASSLSGSRTDTQYF. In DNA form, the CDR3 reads TGCGCCAGCAGCTTGAGCGGGAGCCGCACAGATACGCAGTATTTT.